This T cell receptor (beta chain) was obtained from a study of T cells in AML relapse after transplant (dated by TCRdb to about 2019). At the level of the whole study: In a retrospective study, inhibitory receptor expression and TCR repertoires of bone marrow T cells were examined in patients who had received allogeneic HSCT for myeloid malignancy. Unsorted bone marrow TCR sequencing covered three healthy donors, three patients in long-term complete remission and three patients relapsing after HSCT.

For patient comparisons, bone marrow from healthy donors was used as the control group. In the case of this clonotype: No cognate antigen has been identified for it. Germline and junction disagree at one end, which may indicate a read error.

Library preparation used PCR. A modified RACE PCR protocol, not multiplex PCR, was used to amplify TCR alpha and beta chains from RNA. The libraries were sequenced on an Illumina MiSeq, and sample-specific barcode combinations were used to demultiplex the raw reads. The study's own analysis went as follows. MiXCR software was used to identify TCR clonotypes from the sequencing reads. The raw public reads went through TCRdb reprocessing: fastp at Q25, MiXCR clone calling, in-frame beta chains kept. Under each unique CDR3 protein, matching rows form one entry showing the most common genes and DNA. TCRdb's processing, not the authors' own work, is the source of the V and J calls. The sample table records roughly 130 distinct CDR3 sequences; 25% to 30% of these occur just once. Roughly 28% of the sample comes from the top ten. Results and caveats for the whole study, not just this receptor: Whatever the outcome, transplanted patients had skewed bone marrow repertoires, with the top 10 alpha clonotypes reaching approximately 32% in remission and 39% to 50% in relapse, compared with 20% to 25% in healthy donors. The TCR repertoire comparisons were based on very few samples, with only three individuals in each group for unsorted bone marrow.

CDR1 and CDR2 (SGHTA, FQGTGA) derive from the germline V gene. Including the terminal cysteine and phenylalanine, the CDR3 comprises 13 residues. This entry keeps only the CDR3 DNA: 39 bases, framed from base 1. Sequencing input: bone marrow. The receptor comes from a human donor in good health. In this chain, TRBV7-3 is recombined with TRBJ2-5, with the D gene tentatively TRBD1 or TRBD2, based on 5 matching bases in each. Read as DNA, the sequence is TGTGCCAGTAGCGTAGGGGCGCGGGCGACCAAGTACTTC. The encoded protein is CASSVGARATKYF.